Presented here are 17 T cell receptor beta chains from one specimen sequenced in a study of T cells in pancreatic ductal adenocarcinoma. The selected patients with pancreatic ductal adenocarcinoma had surgery but no neoadjuvant therapy. Sequenced by immunoSEQ multiplex PCR; TCRdb stores in-frame clones only, minus some. The sample comprises around 94,000 clones, about 95% of which are singletons, and less than 4% rests with the top ten. Sequencing was done on a sample of PBMCs. These receptors came from a human donor with pancreatic ductal adenocarcinoma.

The chain employs TRBV9 and TRBJ2-1, with a tentative D call TRBD2 (6 bases). The germline CDR1 and CDR2 sequences are SGDLS and YYNGEE. V was pared by 2 bases and J by 10 bases, with 25 bases between. CDR3 length equals 17 residues. The CDR3 nucleotides read TGTGCCAGCAGCGTTGAGGAGGGAGCTCTGGGCGATCAGGAGCAGTTCTTC. Amino acids: CASSVEEGALGDQEQFF.

V is TRBV28 and J is TRBJ1-5, with a possible D match to TRBD1 (5 bases). Per germline, CDR1 MDHEN and CDR2 SYDVKM. The CDR3 has 14 amino acids. Trimming took off 3 bases at V and 10 bases at J, with 16 bases between the two ends. The CDR3 bases are TGTGCCAGCAGTTTTAAGGTCAGGGTAAGACCCCAGCATTTT. Translated, it gives CASSFKVRVRPQHF.

The chain's CDR3 is CASSSGGGVLSEQFF. CDR3 sequence (DNA): TGTGCCAGCAGTTCGGGAGGGGGCGTACTCAGTGAGCAGTTCTTC. V gene TRBV9 combines with J gene TRBJ2-1; D is perhaps TRBD2 (8 bases). The V end was cut by 5 bases, the J end by 9 bases, with 21 bases between. Germline V gives CDR1 SGDLS, CDR2 YYNGEE. The CDR3 consists of 15 residues.

This rearrangement joins TRBV19 to TRBJ1-5; 9 nucleotides line up with TRBD1. J gave up 4 bases and V 5 bases, and 3 bases lay outside the gene matches. The CDR3 totals 14 residues. Germline CDR1 reads LNHDA; CDR2 reads SQIVND (reference sequence). The DNA for the CDR3 is TGTGCCAGTAGTCGCGGACAGGGGAATCAGCCCCAGCATTTT. This codes for CASSRGQGNQPQHF.

Worth noting for this clone: Other DNA sequences within the sample encode an identical CDR3. This chain joins TRBV2 and TRBJ2-2; D is unresolved. Germline lookup yields CDR1 SNHLY and CDR2 FYNNEI. The ends were cut back, 6 bases at V and 2 bases at J, with 4 bases in the middle. The CDR3 totals 12 residues. The CDR3 protein is CASSVNTGELFF. The CDR3 DNA follows: TGTGCCAGCAGCGTAAACACCGGGGAGCTGTTTTTT. The full variable domain, in which reference TRBV2 and TRBJ2-2 provide the parts outside the CDR3, is EPEVTQTPSHQVTQMGQEVILRCVPISNHLYFYWYRQILGQKVEFLVSFYNNEISEKSEIFDDQFSVERPDGSNFTLKIRSTKLEDSAMYFCASSVNTGELFFGEGSRLTVL.

V gene TRBV25-1 combines with J gene TRBJ2-1; 9 bases line up with TRBD2. This CDR3 has 17 residues. Germline CDR1 and CDR2: MGHDK and SYGVNS. The V gene end was trimmed by 7 bases and the J gene end by 7 bases; junction bases not matched to a gene: 17. CDR3 in amino acids: CASKGGTSGHWGNEQFF. Written as DNA, the CDR3 is TGTGCCAGCAAGGGGGGTACTAGCGGGCATTGGGGGAATGAGCAGTTCTTC.

The chain combines TRBV2 with TRBJ2-7; 7 bases map to TRBD2. Trimming cost V 2 bases and J 5 bases; bases outside gene matches: 12. Looked up from germline, CDR1 is SNHLY and CDR2 is FYNNEI. The CDR3 runs to 16 residues. The DNA of the CDR3 is TGTGCCAGCAGTGAATTGGTTAGAGGGCTAGCGGACGAGCAGTACTTC. The encoded protein is CASSELVRGLADEQYF. The full variable domain, in which reference TRBV2 and TRBJ2-7 provide the parts outside the CDR3, is EPEVTQTPSHQVTQMGQEVILRCVPISNHLYFYWYRQILGQKVEFLVSFYNNEISEKSEIFDDQFSVERPDGSNFTLKIRSTKLEDSAMYFCASSELVRGLADEQYFGPGTRLTVT.

This rearrangement joins TRBV29-1 to TRBJ2-3; 7 nucleotides match TRBD1. The V gene's germline CDR1 is SQVTM and CDR2 ANQGSEA. This CDR3 region has 15 residues. J was trimmed by 5 bases and V by 5 bases; bases with no gene match: 13. The CDR3 sequence: CSVPQTGTFIDTQYF. The CDR3 DNA reads as TGCAGCGTTCCCCAGACAGGGACATTCATAGATACGCAGTATTTT.

The V call is TRBV7-3, the J call TRBJ2-5; a possible D gene is TRBD1 (5 bases). The ends were cut back, 1 base at V and 3 bases at J, with 9 bases in the middle. There are 14 residues in the CDR3. CDR1 is SGHTA, CDR2 FQGTGA, per germline. In DNA form, the CDR3 reads TGTGCCAGCAGCTTAAAGGGCAGGGAAGAGACCCAGTACTTC. Its protein product is CASSLKGREETQYF.

The chain joins TRBV10-2 to TRBJ2-1; D is possibly TRBD2 (6 bases). CDR3 length equals 14 residues. In germline, CDR1 is WSHSY, CDR2 SAAADI. The germline V and J ends were trimmed by 7 bases and 0 bases, with 10 bases remaining between them. This CDR3 reads CASTDGSSYNEQFF. The DNA for the CDR3 is TGCGCCAGCACAGACGGGAGCTCCTACAATGAGCAGTTCTTC.

The chain employs TRBV6-1 and TRBJ2-7; 8 bases map to TRBD2. Germline-derived CDR1 and CDR2 are MNHNS and SASEGT. The trim removed 4 bases at V and 3 bases at J, leaving 8 bases unmatched. The CDR3 is 15 residues long. The CDR3 spells CASSGTHSGNYEQYF. Here the CDR3 DNA reads TGTGCCAGCAGTGGAACTCATAGCGGGAACTACGAGCAGTACTTC.

V gene TRBV5-1 combines with J gene TRBJ2-2; a possible D gene is TRBD1 (6 bases). With 2 bases removed from V and 6 bases from J, the gap between germline ends came to 20 bases. The CDR3 length is 17 residues. CDR1 is SGHRS, CDR2 YFSETQ, per germline. The CDR3 region has the DNA TGCGCCAGCAGCTTTCCGGACAGAGCGACTTTCGCCGGGGAGCTGTTTTTT. Its protein product is CASSFPDRATFAGELFF.

CDR3 sequence reads: CAWSVRAGAGELFF. The CDR3 nucleotides read TGTGCCTGGAGTGTACGGGCAGGGGCCGGGGAGCTGTTTTTT. The rearrangement joins TRBV30 to TRBJ2-2; D might be TRBD1 (6 bases). The germline V and J ends were trimmed by 0 bases and 6 bases, with 11 bases remaining between them. From germline, CDR1 is GTSNPN and CDR2 SVGIG (reference sequence). The CDR3 extends over 14 amino acids.

This clone appeared a single time. The chain carries TRBV30 and TRBJ2-1; D possibly corresponds to TRBD1 (6 bases). Trimming shortened V by 5 bases and J by 5 bases, and 10 bases separated the two germline ends. Germline CDR1 reads GTSNPN; CDR2 reads SVGIG (reference sequence). The CDR3 covers 12 residues. This CDR3 reads CAWGGGNNEQFF. The CDR3 coding sequence is TGTGCCTGGGGGGGCGGAAACAATGAGCAGTTCTTC.

This chain links TRBV5-4 with TRBJ2-7; TRBD1 aligns across 7 bases. The junction had 5 bases not matched to a gene; V was cut back by 4 bases and J by 1 base. Per germline, CDR1 SGHNT and CDR2 YYREEE (reference sequence). The CDR3 length is 14 residues. The DNA of the CDR3 is TGTGCCAGCAGCCACCCGACAGGGTCCTACGAGCAGTACTTC. Amino acids: CASSHPTGSYEQYF.

This clone was detected only once. The V gene is TRBV5-1, the J gene TRBJ2-5; TRBD2 aligns across 10 bases. J gave up 1 base and V 1 base, and 10 bases lay outside the gene matches. Germline V gives CDR1 SGHRS, CDR2 YFSETQ. This CDR3 is 18 amino acids long. The CDR3 DNA follows: TGCGCCAGCAGCTTGTTGAGTGGGTCTAGCGGGAGCCAAGAGACCCAGTACTTC. Translation: CASSLLSGSSGSQETQYF.

The chain uses TRBV19 and TRBJ2-2, with D tentatively TRBD1 (5 bases). CDR1 LNHDA and CDR2 SQIVND come from the germline V gene (reference sequence). This CDR3 spans 13 amino acids. Deletions cut 3 bases from V and 6 bases from J, with 8 bases between. The CDR3 region is CASSIKGPGELFF. CDR3 DNA sequence: TGTGCCAGTAGTATTAAGGGGCCCGGGGAGCTGTTTTTT.